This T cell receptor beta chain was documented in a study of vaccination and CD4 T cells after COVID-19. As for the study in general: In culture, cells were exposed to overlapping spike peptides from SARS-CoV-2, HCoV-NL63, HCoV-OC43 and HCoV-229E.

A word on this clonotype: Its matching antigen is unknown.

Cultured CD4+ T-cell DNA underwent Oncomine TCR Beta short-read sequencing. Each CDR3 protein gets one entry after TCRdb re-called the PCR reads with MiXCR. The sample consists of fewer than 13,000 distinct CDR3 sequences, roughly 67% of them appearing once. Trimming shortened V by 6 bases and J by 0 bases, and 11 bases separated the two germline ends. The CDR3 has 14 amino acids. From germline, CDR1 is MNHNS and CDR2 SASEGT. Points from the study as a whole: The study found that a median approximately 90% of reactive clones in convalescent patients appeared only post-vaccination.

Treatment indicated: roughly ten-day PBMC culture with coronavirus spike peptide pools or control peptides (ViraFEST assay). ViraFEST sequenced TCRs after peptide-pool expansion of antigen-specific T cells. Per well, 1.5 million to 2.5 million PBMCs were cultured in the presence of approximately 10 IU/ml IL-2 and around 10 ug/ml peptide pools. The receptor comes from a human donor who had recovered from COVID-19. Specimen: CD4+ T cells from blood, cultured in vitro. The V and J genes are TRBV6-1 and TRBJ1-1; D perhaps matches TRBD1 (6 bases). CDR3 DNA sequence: TGTGCCAGCAGCCCCAGGGGCTTGAACACTGAAGCTTTCTTT. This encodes CASSPRGLNTEAFF.